The sequence of this T cell receptor (beta chain) was determined in a study of control samples from healthy donors and cancer patients. Here immunoSEQ multiplex PCR was the method, and the copy in TCRdb shows in-frame clones only, minus some. This table has about 150,000 clones, approximately 94% appearing once. Germline assignment: CDR1 SGHTA and CDR2 FQGNSA. The CDR3 length is 18 residues. V shed 1 base, J shed 0 bases, and the junction held 8 bases outside the gene matches. This receptor was identified in a man between 18 and 35 years old in good health. Sequenced input: blood. The chain links TRBV7-2 to TRBJ2-7, with 11 bases fitting TRBD2. The CDR3 DNA sequence: TGTGCCAGCAGCTTAGGGGCTAGCGGGAGGACCAGCTCCTACGAGCAGTACTTC. It yields the protein CASSLGASGRTSSYEQYF.